The clone carrying this T cell receptor beta chain was seen a few times. What it binds is unknown. Each CDR3 protein is one row after TCRdb ran MiXCR on the reads. Of a few hundred thousand distinct CDR3 sequences listed, 40% are singletons. This sample is drawn from a study of T cell repertoires in cytomegalovirus infection. V was clipped by 3 bases and J by 3 bases; unmatched bases: 4. CDR3 size: 15 residues. The sequence derives from a human donor in good health (CMV status not recorded). Some clones in this sample may be carry-over from other donors' samples. The material was cultured PBMCs, obtained from culture after CMV antigen stimulation. The V and J genes are TRBV12-3 or TRBV12-4 and TRBJ2-1, with 8 bases aligning to TRBD2. For the CDR3, the DNA is TGTGCCAGCAGTTTGGGCGGGGGGCTCTACAATGAGCAGTTCTTC. Translation: CASSLGGGLYNEQFF.